The T cell receptor beta chain under discussion was sequenced for a study of blood T cell repertoires in COVID-19 (dated by TCRdb to the early 2020s). Background for the entire study: Samples from collaborators originated in the United States, Italy and Spain and spanned both the acute and convalescent phases of COVID-19. The samples were drawn from two sources: the first 160 participants of the ongoing ImmuneRACE study, and 1,200 or so subjects contributed by 6 global collaborators. The material from the prospective study consisted of cDNA or gDNA derived from T cells, B-cell-depleted T cells, or PBMCs. The repertoires were released in a freely available public database intended as a resource for research on the immune response to SARS-CoV-2. Where HLA class I and class II types were available, the types were taken from metadata supplied by the sample provider, not from assay-based typing. Nearly every sample came with metadata listing a de-identified subject ID, COVID-19 status, age in years and sex. Subjects who had been exposed to COVID-19, were actively infected with it, or had recovered from it provided the deeply sampled blood TCRbeta repertoires that made up the dataset.

The paper's findings and limits, for the study overall: Clinical and demographic metadata were provided uncurated, with the amount varying by source and participant.

Each collaborating institution followed its own protocols to collect whole blood in K2EDTA tubes. For TCRbeta analysis, collaborators shipped samples in one of three forms: frozen whole blood, isolated PBMCs, or DNA extracted from either of those sample types. TCRbeta CDR3 regions were amplified from genomic DNA using the immunoSEQ Assay, a bias-controlled multiplex PCR. The authors processed their data as follows. The number of nucleated cells in each sample was estimated from the amplification of reference gene primers within the assay. Sequence reads were collapsed and filtered to measure the absolute abundance of every unique TCRbeta CDR3 rearrangement. For each sample, productive Simpson clonality was calculated as the square root of Simpson's diversity index over productive rearrangements. TCRdb stores this immuneACCESS table with in-frame sequences only. Part of the clones is absent; in the studies checked, under half of the shortfall reflects unresolved V genes, and no reason is known for the rest. V and J calls and clone size are given by that table; D and trimming were obtained from the DNA. The sample has over 200,000 clones on record, around 80% of them singletons. The top ten hold around 30% of the sample.

Clipping removes 4 bases from V and 13 bases from J, with 10 as the unmatched junction base count. Inclusive of the bounding cysteine and phenylalanine, the CDR3 is 13 residues long. Kept here is only the CDR3 DNA, which spans 39 bases and is read in frame from base 1. As encoded in the germline V gene, CDR1 is LGHNA while CDR2 is YSLEER. In the case of this clone: It lacks a known antigen. No much larger clonotype is one base removed from it; base qualities were not supplied.

The sequence was collected from a middle-aged man with acute or convalescent COVID-19. This sequence uses TRBV4-3 and TRBJ2-1; TRBD2 lines up with 7 middle nucleotides. Sequencing was done on a sample of peripheral blood. This receptor has the CDR3 CASSPVPGRSQFF. At the DNA level, the sequence is TGCGCCAGCAGCCCCGTCCCCGGGAGGTCCCAGTTCTTC.